Below are 4 T cell receptor beta chains sequenced from a single sample in a study of cytomegalovirus exposure and HLA in healthy donors. Researchers ran the PCR with 60 Vbeta and 13 Jbeta primers. The data were produced by immunoSEQ multiplex PCR, yet TCRdb's version contains in-frame clones alone and is incomplete. The repertoire consists of around 230,000 clones, with roughly 78% occurring once and the leading ten covering about 0.45%. The sequenced sample consisted of PBMCs. All receptors derive from a boy under 18 in good health and CMV-seronegative.

The chain couples TRBV6-6 to TRBJ1-1, with D unresolved. This CDR3 spans 12 amino acids. The V end was cut by 6 bases, the J end by 7 bases, with 12 bases between. Per germline, CDR1 MNHNY and CDR2 SVGAGI (reference sequence). As DNA, the CDR3 is TGTGCCAGCAGCCCCTCGACTCTTGAAGCTTTCTTT. The encoded protein is CASSPSTLEAFF.

The rearrangement joins TRBV6-1 to TRBJ1-1; D is undetermined. The CDR3 loop spans 12 amino acids. Germline values: CDR1 MNHNS, CDR2 SASEGT. Trimming removed 5 bases from V and 2 bases from J, with 6 bases in between. CDR3 in DNA: TGTGCCAGCAGTTCGACTAACACTGAAGCTTTCTTT. Residues: CASSSTNTEAFF.

This clone has more than one count but fewer than ten. Other DNA sequences in this sample translate to the same CDR3. The rearrangement links TRBV5-4 to TRBJ2-1, with 9 nucleotides matching TRBD1. CDR1 SGHNT and CDR2 YYREEE come from the germline V gene (reference sequence). The CDR3 covers 15 residues. The V and J ends lost 4 bases and 1 base, in that order; junction bases with no gene match: 3. CDR3 bases: TGTGCCAGCAGCCTGGACAGGGGATCCTACAATGAGCAGTTCTTC. It yields the protein CASSLDRGSYNEQFF. Together with reference TRBV5-4 and TRBJ2-1, the CDR3 gives the full variable domain: ETGVTQSPTHLIKTRGQQVTLRCSSQSGHNTVSWYQQALGQGPQFIFQYYREEENGRGNFPPRFSGLQFPNYSSELNVNALELDDSALYLCASSLDRGSYNEQFFGPGTRLTVL.

The V call is TRBV5-6, the J call TRBJ1-1; 8 bases agree with TRBD1. V shed 4 bases and J 1 base; nucleotides not matched to a gene: 6. The CDR3 is 15 amino acids. Germline V lookup: CDR1 SGHDT, CDR2 YYEEEE. The CDR3 bases are TGTGCCAGCAGCCAGACAGGGGACCCGAACACTGAAGCTTTCTTT. Translated, it gives CASSQTGDPNTEAFF.